This T cell receptor beta chain stems from a study of T cell responses to AZD1222 COVID-19 vaccine. In the study overall: The study pooled second doses at about 4 or about 12 weeks.

Generated by immunoSEQ multiplex PCR, the TCRdb table keeps only in-frame clones and is missing some. Seen here are about 150,000 clones, roughly 90% observed once, and the top ten hold under 20%. General study results and limits: Regions 160-218 and 743-854 dominated among vaccine-associated CD4 TCRs spanning spike. Seropositivity was recorded at baseline in only 6 or 7 AZD1222 recipients. The breadth and depth of Spike-specific TCRs increased once two AZD1222 doses had been given.

Notes on this clone: Antigen: not known.

Germline loops: CDR1 LNHDA, CDR2 SQIVND (reference sequence). The V and J ends lost 4 bases and 4 bases, in that order; junction bases with no gene match: 6. The length of the CDR3 is 15 residues. This sequence originates from an adult in good health. This sample comprised peripheral blood, obtained on day 0 of AZD1222 vaccination. The J gene is TRBJ1-1, the V gene TRBV19; 10 positions agree with TRBD1. CDR3 amino acids: CASSTRTGGATEAFF. The CDR3 DNA sequence: TGTGCCAGTAGTACTCGGACAGGGGGGGCCACTGAAGCTTTCTTT.